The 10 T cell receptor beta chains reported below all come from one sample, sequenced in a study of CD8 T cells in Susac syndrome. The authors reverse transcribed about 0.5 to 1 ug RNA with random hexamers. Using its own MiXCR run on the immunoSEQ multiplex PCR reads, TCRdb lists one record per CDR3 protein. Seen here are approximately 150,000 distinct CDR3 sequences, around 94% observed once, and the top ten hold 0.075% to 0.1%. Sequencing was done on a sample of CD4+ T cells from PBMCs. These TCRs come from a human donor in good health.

The chain's CDR3 is CASSTAATNQPQHF. CDR3 nucleotides: TGTGCCAGCAGTACCGCCGCGACCAATCAGCCCCAGCATTTT. This chain connects TRBV12-3 or TRBV12-4 to TRBJ1-5; unclear D gene. Trimming cost V 5 bases and J 3 bases, with 11 bases left between them. The CDR3 covers 14 residues.

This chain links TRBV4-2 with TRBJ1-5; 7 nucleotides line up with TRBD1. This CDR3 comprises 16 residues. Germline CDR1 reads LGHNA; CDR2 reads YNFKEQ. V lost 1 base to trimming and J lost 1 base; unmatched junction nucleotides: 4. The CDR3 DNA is TGTGCCAGCAGCCAAGTTGGGACAGTAAGCAATCAGCCCCAGCATTTT. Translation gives CASSQVGTVSNQPQHF.

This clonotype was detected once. The CDR3 sequence: CASSPSSGLAGIPTDTQYF. Here the CDR3 DNA reads TGTGCCAGCAGTCCGTCGTCTGGGCTAGCGGGGATACCCACAGATACGCAGTATTTT. The chain couples TRBV27 to TRBJ2-3, with 9 bases aligning to TRBD2. There are 19 residues in the CDR3. Losses at the gene ends were 5 bases for V and 2 bases for J; bases not matched to a gene: 17. Germline V gene lookup returns CDR1 MNHEY and CDR2 SMNVEV (reference sequence).

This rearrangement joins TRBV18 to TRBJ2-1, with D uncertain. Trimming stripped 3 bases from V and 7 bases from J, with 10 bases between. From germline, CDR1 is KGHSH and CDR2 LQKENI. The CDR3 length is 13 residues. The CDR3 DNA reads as TGTGCCAGCTCACCCCCGGGCATAAATGAGCAGTTCTTC. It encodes CASSPPGINEQFF.

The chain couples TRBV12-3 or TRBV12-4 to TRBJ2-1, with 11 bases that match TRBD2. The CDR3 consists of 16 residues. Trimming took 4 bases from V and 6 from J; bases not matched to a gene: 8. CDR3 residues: CASSSLASGRSNEQFF. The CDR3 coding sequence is TGTGCCAGCAGTTCCCTTGCTAGCGGGAGGTCCAATGAGCAGTTCTTC.

As DNA, the CDR3 is TGTGCCAGCAGTGAAAACTACGAGCAGTACTTC. Protein sequence: CASSENYEQYF. V and J are TRBV2 and TRBJ2-7; no clear D gene. Looked up from germline, CDR1 is SNHLY and CDR2 is FYNNEI. The V end was cut by 2 bases, the J end by 3 bases, with 2 bases between. The CDR3 has 11 amino acids.

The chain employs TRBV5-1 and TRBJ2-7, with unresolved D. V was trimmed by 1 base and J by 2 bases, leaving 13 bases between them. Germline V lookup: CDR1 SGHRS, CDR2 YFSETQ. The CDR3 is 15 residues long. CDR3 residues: CASSLSPGPTYEQYF. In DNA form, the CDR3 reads TGCGCCAGCAGCTTGTCCCCAGGCCCCACCTACGAGCAGTACTTC.

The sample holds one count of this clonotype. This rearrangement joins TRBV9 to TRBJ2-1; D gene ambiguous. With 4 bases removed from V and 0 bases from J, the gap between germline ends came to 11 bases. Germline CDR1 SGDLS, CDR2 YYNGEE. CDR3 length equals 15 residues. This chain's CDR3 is CASSSRLSSYNEQFF. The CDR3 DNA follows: TGTGCCAGCAGCTCCAGACTCAGCTCCTACAATGAGCAGTTCTTC.

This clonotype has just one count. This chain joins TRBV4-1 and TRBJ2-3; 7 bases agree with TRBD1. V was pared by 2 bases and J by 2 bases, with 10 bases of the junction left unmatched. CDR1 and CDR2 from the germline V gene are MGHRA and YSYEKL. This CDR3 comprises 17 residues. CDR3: CASSQTPPGTVTDTQYF. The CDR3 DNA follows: TGCGCCAGCAGCCAAACCCCCCCCGGGACAGTCACAGATACGCAGTATTTT.

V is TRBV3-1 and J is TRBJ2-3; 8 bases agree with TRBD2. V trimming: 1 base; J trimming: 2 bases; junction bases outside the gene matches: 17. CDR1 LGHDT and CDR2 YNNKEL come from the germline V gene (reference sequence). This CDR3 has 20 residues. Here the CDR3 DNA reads TGTGCCAGCAGCCAAGGGGGATATGGGCTAGCGGGCTCAAACACAGATACGCAGTATTTT. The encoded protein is CASSQGGYGLAGSNTDTQYF.